Listed below are T cell receptor beta chains from one sample, sequenced in a study of T cell responses to AZD1222 COVID-19 vaccine. Generated by immunoSEQ multiplex PCR, the TCRdb table keeps only in-frame clones and is missing some. This table has approximately 150,000 clones, 92% appearing once. The starting material was peripheral blood, obtained on day 0 of AZD1222 vaccination. The receptors here all came from an adult in good health. CDR3s leave out the opening cysteine and the closing phenylalanine or tryptophan. Fields, in order: CDR3 length, J gene, V gene, clone size, CDR3 protein. Clone size is given for some rows only: seen once, a few or many times, or a class if the clone is expanded.

>12|TRBJ2-2|TRBV4-2|-
ASSQVTDAGELF
>16|TRBJ1-1|TRBV5-4|-
ASSLDLSGQGMNTEAF
>12|TRBJ2-1|TRBV5-4|-
ASSLTSGDNEQF
>13|TRBJ2-3|TRBV11-2|-
ASSLALATTDTQY
>13|TRBJ2-7|TRBV5-1|few
ASSTGLADSYEQY
>14|TRBJ1-6|TRBV28|-
ASSTPDRDALSPLH
>16|TRBJ2-2|TRBV28|-
ASSSPGQGIGGTGELF
>13|TRBJ2-1|TRBV11-1|-
ASSPTASSYNEQF
>13|TRBJ1-6|TRBV2|-
ASSQRGSGGSPLH
>14|TRBJ1-2|TRBV10-3|few
AISPPGRGLNYGYT
>14|TRBJ2-1|TRBV6-5|-
ASSYWTGVSYNEQF
>13|TRBJ2-7|TRBV27|-
ASSLRDPLSYEQY
>14|TRBJ1-1|TRBV28|-
ASSSFSIRMNTEAF
>10|TRBJ2-1|TRBV7-3|-
ASSSGTSEQF
>13|TRBJ1-1|TRBV11-2|few
ASSLLGGDNTETF
>12|TRBJ1-2|TRBV5-1|-
ASSFGQGNYGYT
>12|TRBJ2-3|TRBV30|-
AWREAGQLISQY
>13|TRBJ1-4|TRBV18|-
ASSPTQGAHEKLF
>13|TRBJ2-2|TRBV3-1/TRBV3-2|-
ASSQDPSGGGELF
>14|TRBJ2-2|TRBV10-3|-
AISDPDREALGELF
>13|TRBJ2-3|TRBV24-1|once
ATSDPGTNTDTQY
>14|TRBJ2-1|TRBV2|-
ASSNLGREIYNEQF
>11|TRBJ2-4|TRBV2|once
ASTGLAKNIQY
>11|TRBJ2-1|TRBV5-4|-
ASRREPYNEQF
>13|TRBJ1-5|TRBV6-6|-
ASSYSAGPNQPQH
>15|TRBJ2-2|TRBV7-3|-
ASSSGLAGGVTGELF
>14|TRBJ2-1|TRBV10-3|-
AISGLRLAGYNEQF
>12|TRBJ1-6|TRBV10-2|-
ASSESNSQLPLH
>14|TRBJ2-2|TRBV19|-
ASSMRGSPGTGELF
>13|TRBJ2-3|TRBV29-1|-
SVEGGTSGMDTQY
>11|TRBJ2-5|TRBV7-3|-
ASSRGSQETQY
>11|TRBJ2-3|TRBV7-3|-
ATGSGSTDTQY
>11|TRBJ1-2|TRBV27|-
ASSFRGNYGYT
>12|TRBJ1-5|TRBV28|-
ASSETVPGQPQH
>13|TRBJ2-2|TRBV7-9|-
ASSSGTGNTGELF
>11|TRBJ1-4|TRBV5-1|-
ASSLEGSEKLF
>11|TRBJ1-2|TRBV2|-
ATQVWRGYGYT
>10|TRBJ2-1|TRBV28|-
ASSFEGNEQF
>12|TRBJ1-2|TRBV11-2|-
ASSRDTRATGYT
>14|TRBJ1-5|TRBV7-2|-
ASSLGGDRDNQPQH
>9|TRBJ2-7|TRBV20-1|-
SARGMGEQY
>12|TRBJ2-1|TRBV19|-
ASSTQGNGNEQF
>11|TRBJ2-7|TRBV5-4|-
ASSWGDSHEQY
>13|TRBJ2-1|TRBV6-6|-
ASSLQGGSYNEQF
>12|TRBJ2-7|TRBV29-1|-
SVEEPGLAYEQY
>12|TRBJ2-5|TRBV5-5|once
ASSFNRGEETQY
>16|TRBJ2-4|TRBV7-6|-
ASSHLRYWGVAKNIQY
>14|TRBJ2-7|TRBV4-1|-
ASSQFPRTGGYEQY
>12|TRBJ2-7|TRBV20-1|few
SASVDFTSFEQY
>14|TRBJ1-1|TRBV19|-
ASSPRDSLMNTEAF
>13|TRBJ1-4|TRBV3-1/TRBV3-2|-
ASSQGTGSHEKLF